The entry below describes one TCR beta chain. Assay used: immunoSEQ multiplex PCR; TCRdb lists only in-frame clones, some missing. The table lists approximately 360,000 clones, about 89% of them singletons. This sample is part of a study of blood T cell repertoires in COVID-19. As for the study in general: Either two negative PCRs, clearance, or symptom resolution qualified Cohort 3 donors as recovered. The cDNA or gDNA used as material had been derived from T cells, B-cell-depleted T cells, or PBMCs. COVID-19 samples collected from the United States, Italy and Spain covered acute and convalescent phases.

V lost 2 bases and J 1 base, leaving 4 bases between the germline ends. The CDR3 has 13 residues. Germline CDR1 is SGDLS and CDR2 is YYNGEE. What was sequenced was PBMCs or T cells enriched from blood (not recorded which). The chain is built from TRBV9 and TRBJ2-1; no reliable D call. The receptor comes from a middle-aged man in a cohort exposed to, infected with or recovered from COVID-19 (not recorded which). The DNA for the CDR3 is TGTGCCAGCAGCGTCGGGTCCTACAATGAGCAGTTCTTC. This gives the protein CASSVGSYNEQFF.